This TCR beta chain appears in the sequencing data of a study of blood T cell repertoires in COVID-19. Looking at the study overall: The United States, Italy and Spain were the sources of the acute and convalescent COVID-19 samples. T cells, B-cell-depleted T cells, or PBMCs provided the cDNA or gDNA that served as material.

Some clones are missing from TCRdb's copy, which holds only in-frame ones; the method was immunoSEQ multiplex PCR. The profile shows roughly 150,000 clones, around 80% of them singletons. V was pared by 2 bases and J by 6 bases, with 9 bases of the junction left unmatched. This CDR3 has 16 amino acids. The V gene's germline CDR1 is SGHTA and CDR2 FQGNSA. V usage is TRBV7-2 and J usage is TRBJ1-5; 8 bases map to TRBD1. The sequence was obtained from a woman in her forties or fifties with acute or convalescent COVID-19. The sample consisted of peripheral blood. CDR3: CASSLLGAGGIQPQHF. CDR3 DNA: TGTGCCAGCAGCTTATTAGGGGCAGGGGGCATTCAGCCCCAGCATTTT. Combining the CDR3 with reference TRBV7-2 and TRBJ1-5 gives the whole variable domain GAGVSQSPSNKVTEKGKDVELRCDPISGHTALYWYRQSLGQGLEFLIYFQGNSAPDKSGLPSDRFSAERTGGSVSTLTIQRTQQEDSAVYLCASSLLGAGGIQPQHFGDGTRLSIL.